Given below is one T cell receptor (beta chain) in context. Its antigen is undetermined. In germline, CDR1 is MNHEY, CDR2 SVGEGT. Trimming removed 7 bases at V and 2 bases at J, with 15 bases between. This CDR3 spans 15 amino acids. This specimen comes from a study of T cell repertoires in cytomegalovirus infection. As for the study in general: Newly reported HLA-C-restricted and thoroughly characterized HLA-B-restricted CMV epitopes were employed. Study-wide findings and caveats: Summed frequency of shared TCR beta families picked out CMV carriers who also had the relevant HLA. Across the ex vivo response, the dominant clonotypes were HLA-C-restricted CMV-specific TCR beta clonotypes.

Each CDR3 protein is one row after TCRdb ran MiXCR on the reads. The table lists about 830,000 distinct CDR3 sequences, around a third of them singletons, with 9.5% to 15% in the top ten. The sequencing used cultured CD8+ T cells from PBMCs, collected from culture after CMV antigen stimulation. The receptor was derived from a human donor in good health (CMV status not recorded). Some clones in this sample may be carry-over from other donors' samples. The chain uses TRBV6-2 or TRBV6-3 and TRBJ2-1; D ambiguous. CDR3 loop: CASTLLAETYNEQFF. CDR3 bases: TGTGCCAGCACCCTCCTGGCGGAGACCTACAATGAGCAGTTCTTC.